This T cell receptor beta chain originates from a study of cytomegalovirus exposure and HLA in healthy donors. The study's findings and limits: TRBV6-2, TRBV6-3 and some other V segments were excluded as indistinguishable. Presence/absence analyses supposed approximately even sequencing depth among donors.

With respect to this clone: Its specificity is unknown.

CDR3 size: 11 residues. Per the germline V gene, CDR1 is GTSNPN and CDR2 is SVGIG (reference sequence). The PCR made use of 60 Vbeta and 13 Jbeta primers. Here immunoSEQ multiplex PCR was the method, and the copy in TCRdb shows in-frame clones only, minus some. In the table there are approximately 59,000 clones, 65% to 70% of which are singletons. The specimen was PBMCs. The clonotype comes from a man in his forties in good health and CMV-seropositive. The gene calls are TRBV30 and TRBJ2-5, with D perhaps matching TRBD2 (5 bases). The DNA end lines up better with TRBJ2-7; the J call may be wrong. CDR3 coding DNA: TGTGCCTGGAGCGGGCGGGACGAGCAGTACTTC. Translated, it gives CAWSGRDEQYF.